A single sample gave rise to the 21 T cell receptor beta chains below, sequenced in a study of blood T cell repertoires in COVID-19. Some clones are missing from TCRdb's copy, which holds only in-frame ones; the method was immunoSEQ multiplex PCR. The profile shows about 140,000 clones, about 80% of them singletons. The sequenced sample consisted of peripheral blood. The origin of the receptors is a man over 45 with acute or convalescent COVID-19.

V and J are TRBV3-1 (or the pseudogene TRBV3-2) and TRBJ2-1; TRBD1 matches 8 bases. V gave up 3 bases and J gave up 2 bases; unmatched junction bases: 6. CDR3 size: 16 residues. Per the germline V gene, CDR1 is LGHDT and CDR2 is YNNKEL (reference sequence). CDR3 bases: TGTGCCAGCAGCCACACAGGGGGATTGGCCTACAATGAGCAGTTCTTC. Translation gives CASSHTGGLAYNEQFF.

The chain combines TRBV5-1 with TRBJ2-3; D call uncertain. Germline loops: CDR1 SGHRS, CDR2 YFSETQ. Between the trimmed V and J ends, which lost 0 bases and 0 bases, there was a span of 8 bases. The CDR3 has 15 amino acids. The CDR3 DNA is TGCGCCAGCAGCTTGGCGGTCCCTAGCACAGATACGCAGTATTTT. Translation gives CASSLAVPSTDTQYF. The full variable domain, completed using reference TRBV5-1 and TRBJ2-3, is KAGVTQTPRYLIKTRGQQVTLSCSPISGHRSVSWYQQTPGQGLQFLFEYFSETQRNKGNFPGRFSGRQFSNSRSEMNVSTLELGDSALYLCASSLAVPSTDTQYFGPGTRLTVL.

V usage is TRBV5-6 and J usage is TRBJ1-2, with D possibly TRBD1 on 6 matching bases. The V gene lost 2 bases and the J gene lost 1 base, with 12 bases spanning the gap. Germline V gene lookup returns CDR1 SGHDT and CDR2 YYEEEE. The CDR3 runs to 15 residues. This CDR3 is CASSFSMDSNYGYTF. For the CDR3, the DNA is TGTGCCAGCAGCTTTAGTATGGACAGTAACTATGGCTACACCTTC.

There are a few counts of this clone. The V gene is TRBV7-3, the J gene TRBJ2-3; 9 positions agree with TRBD1. The V segment lost 5 bases and the J segment 7 bases; nucleotides outside the gene matches: 4. Germline CDR1 and CDR2: SGHTA and FQGTGA. This CDR3 comprises 13 residues. The CDR3 DNA is TGTGCCAGCAGCCGGGACAGGGAACATACGCAGTATTTT. Translation gives CASSRDREHTQYF.

V usage is TRBV29-1 and J usage is TRBJ1-3; a possible D gene is TRBD1 (6 bases). This CDR3 comprises 15 residues. V gave up 6 bases and J gave up 2 bases, with 17 bases separating them. CDR1 and CDR2 (germline): SQVTM, ANQGSEA. The CDR3 spells CSVITQRTAGNTIYF. CDR3 DNA sequence: TGCAGCGTCATCACACAAAGGACAGCTGGAAACACCATATATTTT.

This chain links TRBV7-3 with TRBJ1-2; TRBD1 might be the D (6 bases). The germline V gene encodes CDR1 SGHTA and CDR2 FQGTGA. This CDR3 contains 14 residues. Deletions cut 1 base from V and 6 bases from J, with 12 bases between. The CDR3 loop reads CASSLNREGNGYTF. As DNA, the CDR3 is TGTGCCAGCAGCTTAAACAGGGAGGGTAATGGCTACACCTTC.

This clone was detected many times. The V gene is TRBV19, the J gene TRBJ1-5; 7 bases line up with TRBD1. The CDR3 sequence is 13 residues long. CDR1 is LNHDA and CDR2 is SQIVND in the germline V gene (reference sequence). The V segment lost 10 bases and the J segment 5 bases; nucleotides outside the gene matches: 8. CDR3 amino acids: CATTDRFDQPQHF. The CDR3 region has the DNA TGTGCCACCACGGACAGGTTTGATCAGCCCCAGCATTTT.

The CDR3 here is CASSELNTGELFF. The CDR3 DNA sequence: TGTGCCAGCAGCGAGCTTAACACCGGGGAGCTGTTTTTT. The chain uses TRBV12-3 or TRBV12-4 and TRBJ2-2; D unresolved. CDR3 size: 13 residues. Between the trimmed V and J ends, which lost 6 bases and 2 bases, there was a span of 7 bases.

The rearrangement uses TRBV5-1 and TRBJ1-2; 8 bases fit TRBD1. From germline, CDR1 is SGHRS and CDR2 YFSETQ. J lost 7 bases, V lost 3 bases, and 11 bases had no gene match. The CDR3 is 15 amino acids. The CDR3 loop is CASSSGIQGAFGYTF. The CDR3 nucleotides read TGCGCCAGCAGCTCCGGTATTCAGGGGGCTTTTGGCTACACCTTC.

The rearrangement uses TRBV5-1 and TRBJ1-1; D unresolved. V lost 0 bases to trimming and J lost 4 bases, with 10 bases between them. The CDR3 contains 14 residues. Germline CDR1 reads SGHRS; CDR2 reads YFSETQ. CDR3 coding DNA: TGCGCCAGCAGCTTGGCGCCAGGCGCCACTGAAGCTTTCTTT. It is translated as CASSLAPGATEAFF.

The chain combines TRBV4-2 with TRBJ1-2; 9 positions match TRBD1. Germline CDR1 reads LGHNA; CDR2 reads YNFKEQ. This CDR3 is 16 amino acids long. Germline trimming cut 1 base from V and 6 bases from J; bases unmatched to any gene: 9. The CDR3 loop reads CASSQGGQGILDGYTF. CDR3 DNA sequence: TGTGCCAGCAGCCAAGGCGGACAGGGGATCTTAGATGGCTACACCTTC.

The chain carries TRBV6-6 and TRBJ1-2; D is unclear. This CDR3 comprises 14 residues. Per the germline V gene, CDR1 is MNHNY and CDR2 is SVGAGI (reference sequence). V was cut by 2 bases and J by 5 bases, with 12 bases left in between. The CDR3 nucleotides read TGTGCCAGCAGTTACATGGAGCTTGAATATGGCTACACCTTC. Translated: CASSYMELEYGYTF.

The chain carries TRBV30 and TRBJ1-2, with D tentatively TRBD1 (6 bases). Germline V gene lookup returns CDR1 GTSNPN and CDR2 SVGIG (reference sequence). Trimming shortened V by 4 bases and J by 4 bases, and 10 bases separated the two germline ends. The CDR3 extends over 12 amino acids. CDR3 region: CAWKGGSYGYTF. CDR3 nucleotides: TGTGCCTGGAAGGGGGGGAGCTATGGCTACACCTTC.

This clone came up a few times. The rearrangement uses TRBV6-2 or TRBV6-3 and TRBJ1-2, with 9 bases lining up with TRBD1. From germline, CDR1 is MNHEY and CDR2 SVGEGT. The junction had 11 bases not matched to a gene; V was cut back by 6 bases and J by 0 bases. CDR3 length: 17 amino acids. CDR3 nucleotide sequence: TGTGCCAGCAGCGCACGGGACAGGGTTTGGTCTAACTATGGCTACACCTTC. This sequence encodes CASSARDRVWSNYGYTF.

This sequence joins TRBV2 and TRBJ1-2; 8 bases map to TRBD1. The J segment lost 6 bases and the V segment lost 10 bases, leaving 10 bases of the junction unmatched. CDR1 is SNHLY, CDR2 FYNNEI, per germline. The CDR3 spans 13 residues. DNA for the CDR3: TGTGCCACCCCCCAGGCACAGGGGGATGGCTACACCTTC. It codes for CATPQAQGDGYTF.

J is TRBJ1-1 and V is TRBV18, with D unresolved. Trimming shortened V by 6 bases and J by 2 bases, and 10 bases separated the two germline ends. Germline lookup yields CDR1 KGHSH and CDR2 LQKENI. This CDR3 comprises 13 residues. This chain's CDR3 is CASSPGINTEAFF. The CDR3 bases are TGTGCCAGCTCTCCCGGGATAAACACTGAAGCTTTCTTT.

This rearrangement joins TRBV15 to TRBJ1-2, with TRBD1 matching over 8 bases. CDR3 length: 15 residues. CDR1 and CDR2 from the germline V gene are LNHNV and YYDKDF (reference sequence). The V and J ends lost 3 bases and 3 bases, in that order; junction bases with no gene match: 6. The CDR3 DNA is TGTGCCACCAGCAGTCGGACAGGGTACTACTATGGCTACACCTTC. Translating gives CATSSRTGYYYGYTF. Full variable domain (rest looked up from reference TRBV15 and TRBJ1-2): DAMVIQNPRYQVTQFGKPVTLSCSQTLNHNVMYWYQQKSSQAPKLLFHYYDKDFNNEADTPDNFQSRRPNTSFCFLDIRSPGLGDTAMYLCATSSRTGYYYGYTFGSGTRLTVV.

The chain has TRBV18 and TRBJ2-4; 10 nucleotides match TRBD1. Trimming cost V 6 bases and J 5 bases; bases outside gene matches: 4. CDR1 and CDR2 from the germline V gene are KGHSH and LQKENI. This CDR3 is 14 amino acids long. The chain's CDR3 is CASSLGTGENIQYF. The CDR3 DNA follows: TGTGCCAGCTCCCTCGGGACAGGGGAAAACATTCAGTACTTC.

The chain joins TRBV28 to TRBJ1-1, with 8 bases aligning to TRBD1. Germline V gene sequence: CDR1 MDHEN, CDR2 SYDVKM. The CDR3 consists of 18 residues. Losses at the gene ends were 5 bases for V and 5 bases for J; bases not matched to a gene: 19. CDR3 loop: CASSPGQGQTRGRTEAFF. CDR3 coding DNA: TGTGCCAGCAGTCCCGGACAGGGTCAAACTAGGGGCCGGACTGAAGCTTTCTTT. The whole variable domain, remainder taken from reference TRBV28 and TRBJ1-1, is DVKVTQSSRYLVKRTGEKVFLECVQDMDHENMFWYRQDPGLGLRLIYFSYDVKMKEKGDIPEGYSVSREKKERFSLILESASTNQTSMYLCASSPGQGQTRGRTEAFFGQGTRLTVV.

The chain uses TRBV30 and TRBJ2-2; possible D gene TRBD1, 6 bases. The length of the CDR3 is 14 residues. In germline, CDR1 is GTSNPN, CDR2 SVGIG (reference sequence). Trimming stripped 4 bases from V and 4 bases from J, with 13 bases between. CDR3 amino acids: CAWKAGVLTGELFF. CDR3 bases: TGTGCCTGGAAAGCAGGGGTCCTCACCGGGGAGCTGTTTTTT.

V and J are TRBV11-3 and TRBJ1-1; 9 positions agree with TRBD1. With V trimmed by 1 base and J by 3 bases, 12 bases remained unmatched. Germline V gene lookup returns CDR1 SGHNT and CDR2 YENEEA. The CDR3 totals 18 residues. The CDR3 DNA sequence: TGTGCCAGCAGCTTAGGTAAAGGGACAGGGATTTCCGACACTGAAGCTTTCTTT. Its protein product is CASSLGKGTGISDTEAFF.